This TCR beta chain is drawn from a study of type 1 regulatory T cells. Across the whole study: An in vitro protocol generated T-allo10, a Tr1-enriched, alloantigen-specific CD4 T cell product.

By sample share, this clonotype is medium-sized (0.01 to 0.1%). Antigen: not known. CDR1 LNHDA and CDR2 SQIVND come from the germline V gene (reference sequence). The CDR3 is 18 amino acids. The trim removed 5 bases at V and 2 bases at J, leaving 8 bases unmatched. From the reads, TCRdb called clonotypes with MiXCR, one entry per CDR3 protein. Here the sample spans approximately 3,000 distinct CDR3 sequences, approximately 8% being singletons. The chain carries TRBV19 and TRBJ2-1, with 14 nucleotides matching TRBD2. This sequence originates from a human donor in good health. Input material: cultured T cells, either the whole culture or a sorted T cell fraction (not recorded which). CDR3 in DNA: TGTGCCAGTAGTTCCGGACTAGCGGGAGGAGGCCCCTACAATGAGCAGTTCTTC. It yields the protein CASSSGLAGGGPYNEQFF.